This entry features one T cell receptor (beta chain) sequence. This specimen comes from a study of T cell responses to AZD1222 COVID-19 vaccine. Libraries were prepared by immunoSEQ multiplex PCR; TCRdb keeps only in-frame clonotypes and omits some of them. The sample consists of some 55,000 clones, 70% to 90% of them appearing once. V was shortened by 3 bases and J by 3 bases, with 11 bases between the two germline ends. This CDR3 region has 14 residues. Germline V CDR1 and CDR2: SGHDN, FVKESK. The sample consisted of peripheral blood, taken on day 0 of AZD1222 vaccination. This clonotype was obtained from an adult in good health. This chain links TRBV14 with TRBJ1-1; D unclear. The CDR3 region has the DNA TGTGCCAGCAGCCATAACTACAGAGACACTGAAGCTTTCTTT. It codes for CASSHNYRDTEAFF.